Below are 30 T cell receptor beta chains sequenced from a single sample in a study of blood T cell repertoires in COVID-19. The protocol was immunoSEQ multiplex PCR, while the TCRdb copy is restricted to in-frame clones and leaves out a portion. The sample lists around 88,000 clones; over 70% were seen once. Sequences were obtained from peripheral blood. These receptors were collected from a man in his 60s with acute or convalescent COVID-19.

The chain links TRBV5-6 to TRBJ1-1, with 8 bases aligning to TRBD1. The germline V gene has CDR1 SGHDT and CDR2 YYEEEE. V was pared by 0 bases and J by 7 bases, with 17 bases of the junction left unmatched. The CDR3 extends over 18 amino acids. The CDR3 reads CASSLGPRQGLGISEAFF. CDR3 nucleotide sequence: TGTGCCAGCAGCTTGGGGCCCCGACAGGGGTTGGGGATCAGTGAAGCTTTCTTT.

This clone turned up a few times. V usage is TRBV7-2 and J usage is TRBJ1-1, with D unresolved. CDR3 length equals 15 residues. V lost 4 bases to trimming and J lost 5 bases, with 17 bases between them. Germline V lookup: CDR1 SGHTA, CDR2 FQGNSA. The chain's CDR3 is CASSSSGFSGTEAFF. As DNA, the CDR3 is TGTGCCAGCAGCTCATCAGGATTTTCGGGGACTGAAGCTTTCTTT.

The V call is TRBV29-1, the J call TRBJ1-1, with 7 bases aligning to TRBD1. Germline trimming cut 8 bases from V and 0 bases from J; bases unmatched to any gene: 3. The CDR3 totals 12 residues. Looked up from germline, CDR1 is SQVTM and CDR2 is ANQGSEA. The CDR3, as DNA: TGCAGCACGACAGGGATGAACACTGAAGCTTTCTTT. Protein sequence: CSTTGMNTEAFF.

As to this clone: Other DNA sequences within the sample encode an identical CDR3. The chain couples TRBV29-1 to TRBJ1-1, with 7 bases aligning to TRBD1. The CDR3 is made up of 13 amino acids. CDR1 and CDR2 from the germline V gene are SQVTM and ANQGSEA. Trimming cost V 3 bases and J 0 bases; bases outside gene matches: 1. The CDR3 DNA is TGCAGCGTTGAGGGACAGATGAACACTGAAGCTTTCTTT. This codes for CSVEGQMNTEAFF.

There are a few counts of this clone. The gene calls are TRBV29-1 and TRBJ2-2; D gene ambiguous. Germline CDR1 and CDR2: SQVTM and ANQGSEA. CDR3 length equals 14 residues. V lost 4 bases, J lost 5 bases, and 14 bases lay in between. CDR3 sequence reads: CSVVFQKLTGELFF. CDR3 bases: TGCAGCGTTGTATTCCAGAAATTGACCGGGGAGCTGTTTTTT.

The V call is TRBV19, the J call TRBJ2-7; 10 nucleotides line up with TRBD2. The CDR3 covers 16 residues. The germline gives CDR1 LNHDA, CDR2 SQIVND (reference sequence). V lost 1 base and J lost 2; bases outside the gene matches: 5. CDR3 coding DNA: TGTGCCAGTAGTATAGCCCTAGCGGGGGAAGCCTACGAGCAGTACTTC. This encodes CASSIALAGEAYEQYF.

This clone was recorded once. V and J are TRBV5-1 and TRBJ1-3; D not certain. The CDR3 is made up of 13 amino acids. V gave up 5 bases and J gave up 4 bases, with 10 bases separating them. Looked up from germline, CDR1 is SGHRS and CDR2 is YFSETQ. The CDR3 nucleotides read TGCGCCAGCAGTCCTGTGTCGGGAAACACCATATATTTT. It yields the protein CASSPVSGNTIYF.

This rearrangement joins TRBV5-1 to TRBJ2-7; D is possibly TRBD1 (5 bases). In germline, CDR1 is SGHRS, CDR2 YFSETQ. Trimming took 2 bases from V and 0 from J, leaving 9 bases between them. The CDR3 consists of 14 residues. CDR3 in DNA: TGCGCCAGCAGCTTAAGGGGCGGCTCCTACGAGCAGTACTTC. Its protein is CASSLRGGSYEQYF.

The J gene is TRBJ1-1, the V gene TRBV18, with D tentatively TRBD1 (5 bases). The V gene's germline CDR1 is KGHSH and CDR2 LQKENI. V was cut by 4 bases and J by 5 bases, with 17 bases left in between. This CDR3 contains 15 residues. The CDR3 DNA sequence: TGTGCCAGCTCACTCCTAGGGACTAGGGCGACTGAAGCTTTCTTT. This gives the protein CASSLLGTRATEAFF.

This clone was observed once. The chain has TRBV6-2 or TRBV6-3 and TRBJ2-5; D gene uncertain. CDR1 and CDR2 from the germline V gene are MNHEY and SVGEGT. The CDR3 spans 11 residues. Trimming shortened V by 2 bases and J by 9 bases, and 7 bases separated the two germline ends. The DNA for the CDR3 is TGTGCCAGCAGTTACCTCTCTTCCCAGTACTTC. Amino acids: CASSYLSSQYF.

V gene TRBV5-5 combines with J gene TRBJ2-7; TRBD1 might be the D (6 bases). Trimming removed 0 bases from V and 3 bases from J, with 10 bases in between. Germline V CDR1 and CDR2: SGHKS, YYEKEE (reference sequence). The CDR3 length is 14 residues. CDR3 in DNA: TGTGCCAGCAGCTTGGGGGGACACAGCTACGAGCAGTACTTC. Residues: CASSLGGHSYEQYF.

This clone came up a few times. V and J are TRBV19 and TRBJ2-2; the D is unclear. V lost 4 bases and J lost 1, with 4 bases in between. CDR1 LNHDA and CDR2 SQIVND come from the germline V gene (reference sequence). The CDR3 extends over 13 amino acids. CDR3 region: CASSTRNTGELFF. In DNA form, the CDR3 reads TGTGCCAGTAGTACCCGGAACACCGGGGAGCTGTTTTTT.

This chain links TRBV11-1 with TRBJ1-4, with D maybe TRBD1 (5 bases). Germline V CDR1 and CDR2: SGHAT, FQDESV (reference sequence). This CDR3 spans 15 amino acids. Trimming left V 3 bases short and J 7 bases short, with 15 bases between. For the CDR3, the DNA is TGTGCCAGCAGCTTCGACAGCCCGGGGGTTGAAAAACTGTTTTTT. This codes for CASSFDSPGVEKLFF.

The V and J genes are TRBV3-1 (or the pseudogene TRBV3-2) and TRBJ2-2, with 9 nucleotides matching TRBD1. This CDR3 spans 15 amino acids. Germline V lookup: CDR1 LGHDT, CDR2 YNNKEL (reference sequence). Trimming removed 4 bases from V and 11 bases from J; junction bases left unmatched: 11. Here the CDR3 reads CASSRRGQGPGELFF. The CDR3 DNA reads as TGTGCCAGCAGCCGGCGGGGACAGGGCCCGGGTGAGCTGTTTTTT.

The chain carries TRBV10-3 and TRBJ1-6, with 12 bases fitting TRBD1. This CDR3 has 15 residues. Germline CDR1 ENHRY, CDR2 SYGVKD. Trimming took 3 bases from V and 9 from J; bases not matched to a gene: 3. The CDR3 bases are TGTGCCATCAGTGACCGGGACAGGGGGCCTTCACCCCTCCACTTT. It codes for CAISDRDRGPSPLHF.

V usage is TRBV7-2 and J usage is TRBJ1-3, with D possibly TRBD1 on 6 matching bases. Deletions cut 4 bases from V and 2 bases from J, with 15 bases between. The CDR3 has 16 residues. Germline loops: CDR1 SGHTA, CDR2 FQGNSA. The CDR3 coding sequence is TGTGCCAGCAGCTCACCAGGGGAAGGAACTGGAAACACCATATATTTT. It yields the protein CASSSPGEGTGNTIYF.

This clone showed up many times. CDR3 loop: CASSLTLTGGEQYF. CDR3 DNA sequence: TGTGCCAGCAGTCTCACACTGACAGGGGGTGAGCAGTACTTC. V gene TRBV6-2 or TRBV6-3 combines with J gene TRBJ2-7, with 9 bases that match TRBD1. The CDR3 length is 14 residues. J was trimmed by 7 bases and V by 5 bases; bases with no gene match: 9. The germline gives CDR1 MNHEY, CDR2 SVGEGT.

The V gene is TRBV5-1, the J gene TRBJ2-7, with 13 bases lining up with TRBD2. J lost 5 bases, V lost 4 bases, and 6 bases had no gene match. The CDR3 totals 15 residues. Germline V gene lookup returns CDR1 SGHRS and CDR2 YFSETQ. Here the CDR3 DNA reads TGCGCCAGCAGCACCTCGGGACTAGCGGGACACGAGCAGTACTTC. Protein: CASSTSGLAGHEQYF. Variable domain in full (rest from reference TRBV5-1 and TRBJ2-7): KAGVTQTPRYLIKTRGQQVTLSCSPISGHRSVSWYQQTPGQGLQFLFEYFSETQRNKGNFPGRFSGRQFSNSRSEMNVSTLELGDSALYLCASSTSGLAGHEQYFGPGTRLTVT.

The chain employs TRBV27 and TRBJ2-2; D is perhaps TRBD1 (6 bases). The CDR3 runs 15 residues. CDR1 is MNHEY, CDR2 SMNVEV, per germline (reference sequence). V was cut by 2 bases and J by 5 bases, with 12 bases left in between. Here the CDR3 reads CASSLGGRYTGELFF. The CDR3 region has the DNA TGTGCCAGCAGTTTAGGGGGCCGGTATACCGGGGAGCTGTTTTTT.

The chain has TRBV18 and TRBJ2-3, with 8 bases identical to TRBD2. The germline V gene has CDR1 KGHSH and CDR2 LQKENI. CDR3 length: 17 amino acids. V was clipped by 4 bases and J by 0 bases; unmatched bases: 9. The CDR3, as DNA: TGTGCCAGCTCACTCCGTGATAGCGGGACTAGCACAGATACGCAGTATTTT. Its translation is CASSLRDSGTSTDTQYF.

The sample holds a few counts of this clone. The chain is built from TRBV6-2 or TRBV6-3 and TRBJ2-7; 7 nucleotides line up with TRBD1. The CDR3 consists of 13 residues. From germline, CDR1 is MNHEY and CDR2 SVGEGT. J lost 9 bases, V lost 5 bases, and 10 bases had no gene match. The CDR3 loop reads CASSRDSKERQYF. The CDR3 DNA reads TGTGCCAGCAGTAGGGACAGTAAAGAGCGGCAGTACTTC.

The chain links TRBV19 to TRBJ2-2, with a possible D match to TRBD1 (6 bases). CDR3 length: 16 amino acids. The V end was cut by 6 bases, the J end by 0 bases, with 14 bases between. Germline assignment: CDR1 LNHDA and CDR2 SQIVND (reference sequence). The chain's CDR3 is CASRNRELTNTGELFF. For the CDR3, the DNA is TGTGCCAGTAGAAACAGGGAACTTACGAACACCGGGGAGCTGTTTTTT. Full variable domain (outside the CDR3, taken from reference TRBV19 and TRBJ2-2): DGGITQSPKYLFRKEGQNVTLSCEQNLNHDAMYWYRQDPGQGLRLIYYSQIVNDFQKGDIAEGYSVSREKKESFPLTVTSAQKNPTAFYLCASRNRELTNTGELFFGEGSRLTVL.

CDR3 coding DNA: TGCGCCAGCGGGCCCCCGCTTGGGGGGTACAATGAGCAGTTCTTC. Translated, it gives CASGPPLGGYNEQFF. The chain joins TRBV5-1 to TRBJ2-1, with D possibly matching TRBD2 (6 bases). The germline V gene has CDR1 SGHRS and CDR2 YFSETQ. V was shortened by 7 bases and J by 4 bases, with 18 bases between the two germline ends. The CDR3 covers 15 residues.

This rearrangement joins TRBV7-9 to TRBJ1-1; a weak D match, TRBD1 (6 bases). The CDR3 totals 13 residues. V gave up 4 bases and J gave up 3 bases, with 9 bases separating them. Germline V gives CDR1 SEHNR, CDR2 FQNEAQ (reference sequence). DNA of the CDR3: TGTGCCAGCAGCTCAGGGGTTGACACTGAAGCTTTCTTT. Its translation: CASSSGVDTEAFF.

The chain couples TRBV10-1 to TRBJ1-1; D remains ambiguous. CDR1 WNHNN and CDR2 SYGVQD come from the germline V gene (reference sequence). The CDR3 loop spans 17 amino acids. Trimming shortened V by 2 bases and J by 0 bases, and 16 bases separated the two germline ends. CDR3 protein: CASSEGLMNRVNTEAFF. DNA of the CDR3: TGCGCCAGCAGTGAGGGGTTAATGAACAGAGTGAACACTGAAGCTTTCTTT.

V usage is TRBV6-5 and J usage is TRBJ2-7, with 8 bases identical to TRBD1. V lost 7 bases to trimming and J lost 3 bases; unmatched junction nucleotides: 8. CDR1 is MNHEY and CDR2 is SVGAGI in the germline V gene. CDR3 length: 14 amino acids. The CDR3 here is CASKNQGALYEQYF. CDR3 nucleotide sequence: TGTGCCAGCAAAAACCAGGGGGCCCTCTACGAGCAGTACTTC.

The chain recombines TRBV6-5 with TRBJ2-4; tentative D call: TRBD1 (5 bases). CDR1 MNHEY and CDR2 SVGAGI come from the germline V gene. V was clipped by 2 bases and J by 9 bases, with 11 bases between them. The length of the CDR3 is 13 residues. Here the CDR3 reads CASSYGKRGIQYF. As DNA, the CDR3 is TGTGCCAGCAGTTACGGTAAAAGGGGCATTCAGTACTTC.

The rearrangement uses TRBV30 and TRBJ2-2; 8 bases agree with TRBD1. Germline CDR1 reads GTSNPN; CDR2 reads SVGIG (reference sequence). The length of the CDR3 is 16 residues. The junction had 11 bases not matched to a gene; V was cut back by 4 bases and J by 4 bases. The CDR3 DNA is TGTGCCTGGAAACCCAGGGGGCTGGGTGTCACCGGGGAGCTGTTTTTT. It specifies CAWKPRGLGVTGELFF. The full variable domain, in which reference TRBV30 and TRBJ2-2 provide the parts outside the CDR3, is SQTIHQWPATLVQPVGSPLSLECTVEGTSNPNLYWYRQAAGRGLQLLFYSVGIGQISSEVPQNLSASRPQDRQFILSSKKLLLSDSGFYLCAWKPRGLGVTGELFFGEGSRLTVL.

This sequence joins TRBV19 and TRBJ2-1, with a possible D match to TRBD2 (6 bases). V dropped 7 bases and J dropped 1 base, with 14 bases sitting between them. CDR3 size: 15 residues. Germline assignment: CDR1 LNHDA and CDR2 SQIVND (reference sequence). The CDR3 coding sequence is TGTGCCAGTAACTCGGGGAGGAATTCCTACAATGAGCAGTTCTTC. It translates to CASNSGRNSYNEQFF.

The chain links TRBV5-1 to TRBJ2-1; perhaps TRBD2 as D (6 bases). Germline V gene lookup returns CDR1 SGHRS and CDR2 YFSETQ. The CDR3 spans 13 residues. Deletions cut 2 bases from V and 8 bases from J, with 11 bases between. The CDR3 here is CASSLAGGHEQFF. CDR3 nucleotides: TGCGCCAGCAGCTTAGCAGGAGGGCATGAGCAGTTCTTC.